The rows below give T cell receptor beta chains drawn from one sample of a study of blood T cells in healthy people across ages. TCRdb independently ran MiXCR on the 5' RACE reads; one entry per CDR3 protein. The data hold more than 500,000 distinct CDR3 sequences, with approximately 26% observed a single time. These data were likewise used in another study, on T cells of mothers and their children.

The sequencing sample was made of blood. The receptors stem from a boy under 10 years old in good health. Both conserved end residues are part of each CDR3. A D gene is named only where the DNA matches it firmly. A clone size is listed for some rows: how often the clone was seen (once, few, many), or a class if it is expanded.

len,v_gene,j_gene,abundance,d_gene,CDR3aa,CDR3nt
12,TRBV24-1,TRBJ2-1,NA,NA,CATRGFSNEQFF,TGTGCCACCAGGGGCTTTTCCAATGAGCAGTTCTTC
13,TRBV21-1,TRBJ1-6,few,NA,CASSRLKNSPLHF,TGTGCCAGCAGCAGGCTTAAGAATTCACCCCTCCACTTT
15,TRBV13,TRBJ2-2,few,TRBD1,CASSSRGPNTGELFF,TGTGCCAGCAGCTCCAGGGGGCCGAACACCGGGGAGCTGTTTTTT
15,TRBV9,TRBJ2-5,few,TRBD1,CASSVAGNRGETQYF,TGTGCCAGCAGCGTAGCCGGAAACAGGGGAGAGACCCAGTACTTC
12,TRBV27,TRBJ2-1,NA,NA,CATGLRLREQFF,TGTGCCACGGGACTCCGCTTGCGGGAGCAGTTCTTC
15,TRBV5-1,TRBJ2-5,few,NA,CASSLGPRPPETQYF,TGCGCCAGCAGCTTGGGCCCTCGGCCCCCAGAGACCCAGTACTTC
15,TRBV9,TRBJ2-2,NA,TRBD2,CASSGAGTNTGELFF,TGTGCCAGCAGCGGAGCGGGGACGAACACCGGGGAGCTGTTTTTT
14,TRBV15,TRBJ1-5,NA,NA,CATSRGTGNQPQHF,TGTGCCACCAGCAGAGGGACGGGCAATCAGCCCCAGCATTTT
12,TRBV5-1,TRBJ1-2,few,NA,CASSSVGYGYTF,TGCGCCAGCAGCTCCGTGGGATATGGCTACACCTTC
11,TRBV14,TRBJ2-7,many,TRBD1,CASSPGGEQYF,TGTGCCAGCAGCCCAGGGGGCGAGCAGTACTTC
13,TRBV25-1,TRBJ1-2,NA,NA,CASSESIPLGYTF,TGTGCCAGCAGTGAATCGATTCCCCTTGGCTACACCTTC
15,TRBV7-9,TRBJ2-3,NA,TRBD1,CASSSRDSYTDTQYF,TGTGCCAGCAGCAGCCGGGACAGCTACACAGATACGCAGTATTTT
17,TRBV3-1,TRBJ2-3,few,NA,CASSQYQWGAGTDTQYF,TGTGCCAGCAGCCAATACCAGTGGGGTGCGGGCACAGATACGCAGTATTTT
16,TRBV7-2,TRBJ1-3,NA,NA,CASSLMAASSGNTIYF,TGTGCCAGCAGCTTAATGGCAGCGAGCTCTGGAAACACCATATATTTT
13,TRBV5-1,TRBJ2-7,NA,NA,CASSLVRAGEQYF,TGCGCCAGCAGCTTGGTTCGGGCAGGAGAGCAGTACTTC
15,TRBV4-2,TRBJ2-3,few,TRBD2,CASSQGLADTDTQYF,TGTGCCAGCAGCCAGGGACTAGCGGACACAGATACGCAGTATTTT
15,TRBV4-3,TRBJ2-1,NA,NA,CASSQEGMGRNEQFF,TGCGCCAGCAGCCAAGAAGGTATGGGGCGGAATGAGCAGTTCTTC
14,TRBV7-2,TRBJ2-7,NA,NA,CANMVDRSSYEQYF,TGTGCCAACATGGTGGACAGAAGCTCCTACGAGCAGTACTTC
15,TRBV9,TRBJ2-7,NA,TRBD2,CASSQGGSGGYEQYF,TGTGCCAGCAGCCAGGGAGGTAGCGGGGGCTACGAGCAGTACTTC
13,TRBV18,TRBJ2-7,NA,TRBD1,CASSLGQQDEQYF,TGTGCCAGCTCACTGGGACAGCAGGACGAGCAGTACTTC
14,TRBV2,TRBJ1-5,NA,NA,CASSVGWSNQPQHF,TGTGCCAGCAGTGTAGGATGGAGCAATCAGCCCCAGCATTTT
12,TRBV5-1,TRBJ1-3,NA,NA,CASSVDGNTIYF,TGCGCCAGCAGCGTTGACGGAAACACCATATATTTT